What follows is one T cell receptor (beta chain) and its context. Its antigen is still unknown. The repertoire was sequenced with immunoSEQ multiplex PCR; TCRdb's copy has only in-frame clones and lacks some. This table holds 2 million to 2.5 million clones, under 95% found once. This CDR3 region has 14 residues. The trim removed 5 bases at V and 2 bases at J, leaving 3 bases unmatched. The germline V gene has CDR1 MNHEY and CDR2 SVGAGI. These data belong to a study of shared clonotypes between healthy human individuals. Study observations and caveats: A reduction in generation probabilities was seen for non-shared clonotypes relative to those shared by all four donors.

V gene TRBV6-5 combines with J gene TRBJ1-2, with 9 bases that match TRBD1. The sample comprised naive CD4+ T cells from PBMCs. Sample subset: CD45RA+ positively selected. The receptor was derived from a man aged 18 to 30 in good health. Some clones in this sample may be carry-over from other donors' samples. The CDR3 sequence: CASSKGQGNYGYTF. In DNA, the CDR3 is TGTGCCAGCAGTAAGGGACAGGGAAACTATGGCTACACCTTC.